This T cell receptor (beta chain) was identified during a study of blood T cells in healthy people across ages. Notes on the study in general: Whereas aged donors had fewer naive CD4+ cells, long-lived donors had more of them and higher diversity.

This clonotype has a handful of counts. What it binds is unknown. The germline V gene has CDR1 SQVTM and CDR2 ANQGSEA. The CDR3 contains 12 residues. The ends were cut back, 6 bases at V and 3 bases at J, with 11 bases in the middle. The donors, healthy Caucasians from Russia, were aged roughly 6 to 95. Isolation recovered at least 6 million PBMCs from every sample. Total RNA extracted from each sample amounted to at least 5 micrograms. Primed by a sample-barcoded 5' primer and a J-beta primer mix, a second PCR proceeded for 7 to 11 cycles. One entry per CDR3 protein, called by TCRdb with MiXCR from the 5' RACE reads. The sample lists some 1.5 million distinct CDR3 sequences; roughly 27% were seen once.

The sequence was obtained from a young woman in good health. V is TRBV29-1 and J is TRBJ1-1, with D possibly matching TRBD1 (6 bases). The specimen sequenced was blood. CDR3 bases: TGCAGCGTCGGACAGAGAGACACTGAAGCTTTCTTT. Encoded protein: CSVGQRDTEAFF.